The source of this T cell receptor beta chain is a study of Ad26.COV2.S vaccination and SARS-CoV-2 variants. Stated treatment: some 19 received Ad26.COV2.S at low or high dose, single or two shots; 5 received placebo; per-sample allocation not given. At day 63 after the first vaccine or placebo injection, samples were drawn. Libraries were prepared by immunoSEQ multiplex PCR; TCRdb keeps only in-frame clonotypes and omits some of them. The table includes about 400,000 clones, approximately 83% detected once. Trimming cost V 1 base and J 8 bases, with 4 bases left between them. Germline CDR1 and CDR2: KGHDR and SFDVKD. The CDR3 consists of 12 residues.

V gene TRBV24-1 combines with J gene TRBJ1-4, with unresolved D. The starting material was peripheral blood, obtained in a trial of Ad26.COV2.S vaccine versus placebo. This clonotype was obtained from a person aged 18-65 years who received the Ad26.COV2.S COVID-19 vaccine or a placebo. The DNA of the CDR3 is TGTGCCACCAGTGATTTAGGGGAAAAACTGTTTTTT. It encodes CATSDLGEKLFF.